A selection of T cell receptor beta chains follows, all from one sample in a study of Graves' ophthalmopathy and Graves' hyperthyroidism. TCRdb passed the multiplex PCR reads through MiXCR, listing each CDR3 protein once. The data hold 35,000 to 45,000 distinct CDR3 sequences, with approximately 50% observed a single time. The sample consisted of peripheral blood. The receptors shown here come from an adult woman with stable Graves' hyperthyroidism. Both conserved end residues are part of each CDR3. The order of the fields is V gene, CDR3 protein.

TRBV4-1,CASSQAPRVRDSGYEQYF
TRBV29-1,CSVGQDGKLFF
TRBV20-1,CSARDGGQGRVLGEQYF
TRBV29-1,CSLDRLNYGYTF
TRBV7-3,CASSQAYEQYF
TRBV24-1,CATSGQGENSNQPQHF
TRBV25-1,CASHGGTEAFF
TRBV20-1,CSARSEANVLTF
TRBV24-1,CATSDLPGLAGGPSTDTQYF
TRBV20-1,CSAREWDTQYF
TRBV5-5,CATSRATGIGQPQHF
TRBV20-1,CSAPGLANTGELFF
TRBV5-6,CASSLTEELDYEQYF
TRBV6-2/TRBV6-3,CASTGQSSNQPQHF
TRBV19,CASSISETQYF
TRBV6-2/TRBV6-3,CASSPRTSDAYEQYF
TRBV20-1,CSARGGPGHEEKLFF
TRBV6-1,CASSALSNQPQHF
TRBV15,CATSPRGARGYTF
TRBV19,CASRVDSFNQPQHF
TRBV29-1,CSVREAATYEQYF
TRBV12-3/TRBV12-4,CASSSPWEGGAEAFF
TRBV24-1,CATSDLQGYGYTF
TRBV29-1,CSVAWTGNTEAFF
TRBV29-1,CSVEFQETQYF
TRBV5-6,CASSSGLAGQETQYF
TRBV7-8,CASSLVLSGQFYEQYF
TRBV10-3,CTIRDRENSPLHF
TRBV6-5,CASSEVVRTQHF
TRBV6-6,CASSYESTEAFF
TRBV20-1,CSARAGETQYF
TRBV19,CASKGHGRDNQPQHF
TRBV14,CASSNNAPGRANEKLFF
TRBV7-3,CASSPGPGRDTEAFF
TRBV7-9,CASSLLEGTPYGYTF
TRBV4-1,CASSQWDGIYEQYF
TRBV10-3,CAINHQLNTEAFF
TRBV25-1,CASSAGQVQAFF
TRBV7-3,CASSFGTEGSYGYTF
TRBV7-2,CASSQGLAGVEQYF
TRBV7-9,CASSTSGTGNGYTF
TRBV7-9,CASSLGGGGNGYTF
TRBV12-5,CASGLGTGSGYTF
TRBV15,CATSRGISGAINSYEQYF
TRBV6-1,CASKTSGSGETQYF